The 21 T cell receptor beta chains listed next were all sequenced from one sample in a study of CD8 T cells in ankylosing spondylitis. In TCRdb, the 5' RACE reads were re-called with MiXCR into one record per CDR3 protein. The top ten hold around 6.2% of the sample, which has about 150,000 distinct CDR3 sequences, about a third seen once. The sample consisted of synovial fluid, either unsorted or a sorted T cell fraction (not recorded which). The receptors come from a male donor with ankylosing spondylitis.

The J gene is TRBJ1-2, the V gene TRBV5-1; 7 positions agree with TRBD1. There are 15 residues in the CDR3. The V and J ends lost 0 bases and 3 bases, in that order; junction bases with no gene match: 5. Germline V gene lookup returns CDR1 SGHRS and CDR2 YFSETQ. The CDR3, as DNA: TGCGCCAGCAGCTTGGGGGGAACAGGGGACTATGGCTACACCTTC. It encodes CASSLGGTGDYGYTF. Filled out from reference TRBV5-1 and TRBJ1-2, the complete variable domain reads KAGVTQTPRYLIKTRGQQVTLSCSPISGHRSVSWYQQTPGQGLQFLFEYFSETQRNKGNFPGRFSGRQFSNSRSEMNVSTLELGDSALYLCASSLGGTGDYGYTFGSGTRLTVV.

This clonotype was found a few times. The V call is TRBV9, the J call TRBJ1-2; D not certain. Germline lookup yields CDR1 SGDLS and CDR2 YYNGEE. This CDR3 contains 14 residues. Deletions cut 0 bases from V and 2 bases from J, with 8 bases between. The DNA for the CDR3 is TGTGCCAGCAGCGTAGGTCCAGAAAACTATGGCTACACCTTC. It translates to CASSVGPENYGYTF.

The rearrangement links TRBV20-1 to TRBJ2-2; the D is unclear. Germline V gene sequence: CDR1 DFQATT, CDR2 SNEGSKA (reference sequence). Trimming stripped 5 bases from V and 1 base from J, with 14 bases between. This CDR3 contains 15 residues. The CDR3, as DNA: TGCAGTGCTTCGAAACTGGTGCGGAACACCGGGGAGCTGTTTTTT. Amino acid sequence: CSASKLVRNTGELFF.

By frequency in the sample, this clonotype is large. The chain recombines TRBV18 with TRBJ2-5, with 7 bases fitting TRBD2. The CDR3 length is 13 residues. The J segment lost 4 bases and the V segment lost 2 bases, leaving 1 base of the junction unmatched. Germline V CDR1 and CDR2: KGHSH, LQKENI. This CDR3 is CASSPGLGETQYF. CDR3 nucleotide sequence: TGTGCCAGCTCACCAGGACTAGGAGAGACCCAGTACTTC.

This rearrangement joins TRBV7-9 to TRBJ2-7; 8 bases agree with TRBD1. V dropped 5 bases and J dropped 2; count of bases not matched to a gene: 8. The CDR3 runs 15 residues. CDR1 is SEHNR and CDR2 is FQNEAQ in the germline V gene (reference sequence). In DNA form, the CDR3 reads TGTGCCAGCAGCCGAGACAGGGGACCGACCTACGAGCAGTACTTC. Translated, it gives CASSRDRGPTYEQYF.

This clonotype was seen a few times. The genes are TRBV12-3 or TRBV12-4 and TRBJ2-1, with D tentatively TRBD2 (6 bases). V was pared by 7 bases and J by 10 bases, with 11 bases between. This CDR3 comprises 11 residues. Here the CDR3 DNA reads TGTGCCAGCACCGGAGGGGTCGAGCAGTTCTTC. The encoded protein is CASTGGVEQFF.

The genes are TRBV12-5 and TRBJ2-1; 8 bases line up with TRBD2. CDR3 length: 16 amino acids. CDR1 and CDR2 from the germline V gene are LGHNT and FRNRAP. V lost 6 bases and J lost 1; bases outside the gene matches: 8. CDR3: CASGPTRGGSYNEQFF. For the CDR3, the DNA is TGTGCTAGTGGACCCACACGGGGGGGGTCCTACAATGAGCAGTTCTTC.

The V call is TRBV6-1, the J call TRBJ2-2; TRBD1 is a possible D gene (6 bases). The CDR3 consists of 17 residues. Germline V gene data show CDR1 as MNHNS and CDR2 as SASEGT. V lost 5 bases and J 6 bases, leaving 22 bases between the germline ends. This CDR3 is CASSTGTNVLPSGELFF. The CDR3 bases are TGTGCCAGCAGTACCGGGACAAACGTATTACCGTCCGGGGAGCTGTTTTTT.

This clonotype was counted between two and nine times. The chain employs TRBV27 and TRBJ1-5; weak D call: TRBD1 (5 bases). V was trimmed by 11 bases and J by 8 bases, leaving 19 bases between them. Germline V CDR1 and CDR2: MNHEY, SMNVEV (reference sequence). The CDR3 consists of 13 residues. CDR3 sequence: CAGKAGGREPQHF. CDR3 in DNA: TGTGCCGGGAAAGCGGGGGGTCGAGAGCCCCAGCATTTT.

V gene TRBV28 combines with J gene TRBJ2-2, with 9 bases aligning to TRBD2. The germline V gene has CDR1 MDHEN and CDR2 SYDVKM. The CDR3 consists of 21 residues. V shed 3 bases, J shed 2 bases, and the junction held 19 bases outside the gene matches. The CDR3 reads CASSFSTLTSGTTFNTGELFF. The CDR3 region has the DNA TGTGCCAGCAGTTTTTCGACCCTGACTAGCGGAACTACCTTCAACACCGGGGAGCTGTTTTTT.

The table lists this clonotype with a few counts. The chain combines TRBV2 with TRBJ1-5, with 10 bases identical to TRBD1. This CDR3 comprises 18 residues. The germline V gene encodes CDR1 SNHLY and CDR2 FYNNEI. V was clipped by 4 bases and J by 0 bases; unmatched bases: 9. For the CDR3, the DNA is TGTGCCAGCAGTGCCGGACAGGGGGGTCGTTATAGCAATCAGCCCCAGCATTTT. Encoded protein: CASSAGQGGRYSNQPQHF.

The rearrangement joins TRBV28 to TRBJ2-1; D remains ambiguous. This CDR3 region has 12 residues. Trimming cost V 5 bases and J 9 bases, with 11 bases left between them. Germline CDR1 is MDHEN and CDR2 is SYDVKM. Here the CDR3 DNA reads TGTGCCAGCAGTCCCCCCTTCAGTGAGCAGTTCTTC. Translation: CASSPPFSEQFF.

The V call is TRBV7-3, the J call TRBJ2-1; 8 bases fit TRBD2. This CDR3 region has 14 residues. V lost 3 bases, J lost 7 bases, and 5 bases stayed unmatched. Germline values: CDR1 SGHTA, CDR2 FQGTGA. In DNA form, the CDR3 reads TGTGCCAGCAGCTTCCGGGGGGGTGGAAATGAGCAGTTCTTC. Translated: CASSFRGGGNEQFF.

The rearrangement uses TRBV4-2 and TRBJ2-1, with D unresolved. The CDR3 has 14 residues. In germline, CDR1 is LGHNA, CDR2 YNFKEQ. Trimming left V 0 bases short and J 2 bases short, with 5 bases between. CDR3 bases: TGTGCCAGCAGCCAAGATACCCCCTACAATGAGCAGTTCTTC. This encodes CASSQDTPYNEQFF.

This clonotype was detected only a few times. The chain joins TRBV7-9 to TRBJ2-3; the D is unclear. The germline V and J ends were trimmed by 2 bases and 1 base, with 10 bases remaining between them. Germline CDR1 reads SEHNR; CDR2 reads FQNEAQ (reference sequence). The CDR3 has 15 amino acids. CDR3 residues: CASSLWPSGTDTQYF. CDR3 nucleotide sequence: TGTGCCAGCAGCTTATGGCCTAGTGGCACAGATACGCAGTATTTT.

The chain carries TRBV4-2 and TRBJ1-2; a weak D match, TRBD1 (6 bases). The V gene's germline CDR1 is LGHNA and CDR2 YNFKEQ. This CDR3 contains 15 residues. V was shortened by 7 bases and J by 8 bases, with 23 bases between the two germline ends. CDR3 loop: CASTTSGTNTQGYTF. The CDR3 DNA reads as TGTGCCAGCACTACAAGTGGGACAAACACTCAGGGCTACACCTTC.

The gene calls are TRBV5-1 and TRBJ1-5; TRBD1 matches at 7 bases. This CDR3 is 19 amino acids long. Germline V CDR1 and CDR2: SGHRS, YFSETQ. The V segment lost 2 bases and the J segment 5 bases; nucleotides outside the gene matches: 19. This CDR3 is CASSFFRTPGRGQDQPQHF. The CDR3 nucleotides read TGCGCCAGCAGCTTTTTCAGAACCCCCGGGAGGGGGCAAGATCAGCCCCAGCATTTT. Full variable domain (rest looked up from reference TRBV5-1 and TRBJ1-5): KAGVTQTPRYLIKTRGQQVTLSCSPISGHRSVSWYQQTPGQGLQFLFEYFSETQRNKGNFPGRFSGRQFSNSRSEMNVSTLELGDSALYLCASSFFRTPGRGQDQPQHFGDGTRLSIL.

The chain couples TRBV5-1 to TRBJ2-3; D ambiguous. The CDR3 totals 15 residues. With 3 bases removed from V and 2 bases from J, the gap between germline ends came to 13 bases. The V gene's germline CDR1 is SGHRS and CDR2 YFSETQ. The CDR3 DNA sequence: TGCGCCAGCAGCTGGGCGGCATCCGACACAGATACGCAGTATTTT. Translation gives CASSWAASDTDTQYF.

The chain employs TRBV6-1 and TRBJ1-5; no clear D gene. Trimming pared 6 bases from V and 1 base from J, leaving 13 bases between. CDR1 and CDR2 (germline): MNHNS, SASEGT. CDR3 size: 15 residues. This CDR3 reads CASRPRTASNQPQHF. CDR3 nucleotide sequence: TGTGCCAGCAGGCCCCGGACGGCGAGCAATCAGCCCCAGCATTTT.

A single count supports this clonotype. The rearrangement links TRBV20-1 to TRBJ2-7; 8 bases match TRBD2. CDR3 length: 14 amino acids. From germline, CDR1 is DFQATT and CDR2 SNEGSKA (reference sequence). J lost 1 base, V lost 6 bases, and 8 bases had no gene match. This CDR3 is CSALDSGVSYEQYF. The DNA of the CDR3 is TGCAGTGCACTAGATAGCGGGGTGTCCTACGAGCAGTACTTC.

This clonotype showed up just a few times. CDR3 DNA: TGCGCCAGCAGCTTGTCACGGGTTAATGAAAAACTGTTTTTT. This translates into CASSLSRVNEKLFF. The chain is built from TRBV5-1 and TRBJ1-4; D call uncertain. This CDR3 has 14 residues. V shed 1 base and J shed 4 bases, with 8 bases lying between them. Germline V gene sequence: CDR1 SGHRS, CDR2 YFSETQ.